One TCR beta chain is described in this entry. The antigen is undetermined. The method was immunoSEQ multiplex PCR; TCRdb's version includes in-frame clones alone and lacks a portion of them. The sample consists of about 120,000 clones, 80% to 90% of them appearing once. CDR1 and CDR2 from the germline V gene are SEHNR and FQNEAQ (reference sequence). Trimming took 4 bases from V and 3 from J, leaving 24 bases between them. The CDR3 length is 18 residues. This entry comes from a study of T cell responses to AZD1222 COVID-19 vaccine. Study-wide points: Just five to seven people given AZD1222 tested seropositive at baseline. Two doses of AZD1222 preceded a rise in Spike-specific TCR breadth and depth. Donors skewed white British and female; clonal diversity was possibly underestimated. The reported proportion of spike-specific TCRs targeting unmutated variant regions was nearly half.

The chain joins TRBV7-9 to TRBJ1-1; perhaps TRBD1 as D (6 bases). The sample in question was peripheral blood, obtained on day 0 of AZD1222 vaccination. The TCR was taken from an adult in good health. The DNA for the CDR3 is TGTGCCAGCAGCTCCCAGGGGAGGGGTTCAGCGGAGGACACTGAAGCTTTCTTT. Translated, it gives CASSSQGRGSAEDTEAFF.